The 20 T cell receptor beta chains in this list originate from one sample, sequenced in a study of beta chain features in type 1 diabetes. Of the isolated RNA, all was reverse transcribed, and so the sequenced material was expressed TCRB transcripts. Repertoires were generated with immunoSEQ multiplex PCR, while TCRdb's copy carries only in-frame clones and drops some. Of 350,000 to 400,000 clones listed, about 14% were seen once; the top ten hold about 0.02%. The material sequenced was naive CD4+ T cells from blood. These receptors were taken from a woman under 30 in good health.

The chain's CDR3 is CASSLAFGFGSNQPQHF. For the CDR3, the DNA is TGTGCCAGCAGCTTAGCGTTCGGGTTTGGAAGCAATCAGCCCCAGCATTTT. This chain links TRBV7-2 with TRBJ1-5; unclear D gene. Germline V lookup: CDR1 SGHTA, CDR2 FQGNSA. The CDR3 extends over 17 amino acids. The ends were cut back, 0 bases at V and 1 base at J, with 13 bases in the middle.

V is TRBV30 and J is TRBJ2-7, with 7 bases matching TRBD1. V dropped 5 bases and J dropped 4; count of bases not matched to a gene: 5. CDR1 and CDR2 from the germline V gene are GTSNPN and SVGIG (reference sequence). The CDR3 contains 12 residues. CDR3 residues: CAWERTGYEQYF. The CDR3 nucleotides are TGTGCCTGGGAGCGGACAGGATACGAGCAGTACTTC.

The J gene is TRBJ2-7, the V gene TRBV7-9; TRBD2 agrees at 8 bases. The germline V gene has CDR1 SEHNR and CDR2 FQNEAQ (reference sequence). The trim removed 1 base at V and 4 bases at J, leaving 9 bases unmatched. The CDR3 sequence is 16 residues long. The CDR3 DNA follows: TGTGCCAGCAGCTTAGGGCTAGCGGGCGCGGTGTACGAGCAGTACTTC. Its protein product is CASSLGLAGAVYEQYF. The whole variable domain, filled in from reference TRBV7-9 and TRBJ2-7, reads DTGVSQNPRHKITKRGQNVTFRCDPISEHNRLYWYRQTLGQGPEFLTYFQNEAQLEKSRLLSDRFSAERPKGSFSTLEIQRTEQGDSAMYLCASSLGLAGAVYEQYFGPGTRLTVT.

This clone appeared a few times. The CDR3 nucleotides are TGTGCCAGCAGTTTATCGCTAGGATCCTACGAGCAGTACTTC. Translating it yields CASSLSLGSYEQYF. The rearrangement links TRBV28 to TRBJ2-7; D remains unclear. CDR1 and CDR2 (germline): MDHEN, SYDVKM. This CDR3 contains 14 residues. Trimming took 1 base from V and 1 from J, leaving 8 bases between them. Full variable domain (rest looked up from reference TRBV28 and TRBJ2-7): DVKVTQSSRYLVKRTGEKVFLECVQDMDHENMFWYRQDPGLGLRLIYFSYDVKMKEKGDIPEGYSVSREKKERFSLILESASTNQTSMYLCASSLSLGSYEQYFGPGTRLTVT.

The V call is TRBV15, the J call TRBJ1-5; the match to TRBD1 covers 10 bases. This CDR3 is built from 15 residues. The ends lost 5 bases at V and 2 bases at J; junction bases unmatched: 3. From germline, CDR1 is LNHNV and CDR2 YYDKDF (reference sequence). The CDR3 sequence is CATSGGTGGNQPQHF. DNA of the CDR3: TGTGCCACCAGCGGCGGGACAGGGGGCAATCAGCCCCAGCATTTT. Full variable domain (rest looked up from reference TRBV15 and TRBJ1-5): DAMVIQNPRYQVTQFGKPVTLSCSQTLNHNVMYWYQQKSSQAPKLLFHYYDKDFNNEADTPDNFQSRRPNTSFCFLDIRSPGLGDTAMYLCATSGGTGGNQPQHFGDGTRLSIL.

This clone has only a few counts. The chain couples TRBV11-2 to TRBJ2-7; 10 nucleotides agree with TRBD2. Germline lookup yields CDR1 SGHAT and CDR2 FQNNGV. The CDR3 is made up of 14 amino acids. The junction had 1 base not matched to a gene; V was cut back by 1 base and J by 4 bases. The CDR3 spells CASSLASGRYEQYF. Written as DNA, the CDR3 is TGTGCCAGCAGCTTAGCTAGCGGGAGATACGAGCAGTACTTC.

V is TRBV28 and J is TRBJ1-5; D gene ambiguous. In germline, CDR1 is MDHEN, CDR2 SYDVKM. The CDR3 is 16 amino acids. V was trimmed by 1 base and J by 3 bases, leaving 13 bases between them. Written as DNA, the CDR3 is TGTGCCAGCAGTTTATCCGCAGGCCCAGACAATCAGCCCCAGCATTTT. Its translation: CASSLSAGPDNQPQHF.

J is TRBJ2-7 and V is TRBV7-9; 7 bases line up with TRBD2. CDR1 and CDR2 from the germline V gene are SEHNR and FQNEAQ (reference sequence). V lost 0 bases to trimming and J lost 5 bases; unmatched junction nucleotides: 7. This CDR3 spans 15 amino acids. The CDR3 DNA reads as TGTGCCAGCAGCTTAGCGATAGCGGGTCACGACGAGCAGTACTTC. Residues: CASSLAIAGHDEQYF.

The chain uses TRBV5-1 and TRBJ1-2, with 8 bases that match TRBD1. The CDR3 contains 14 residues. CDR1 SGHRS and CDR2 YFSETQ come from the germline V gene. Losses at the gene ends were 4 bases for V and 4 bases for J; bases not matched to a gene: 6. This CDR3 reads CASSTTGATYGYTF. DNA of the CDR3: TGCGCCAGCAGCACGACAGGGGCTACCTATGGCTACACCTTC.

This clone was seen a few times. This chain joins TRBV18 and TRBJ2-7; 12 bases line up with TRBD2. The CDR3 extends over 15 amino acids. With V trimmed by 2 bases and J by 4 bases, 3 bases remained unmatched. Germline-derived CDR1 and CDR2 are KGHSH and LQKENI. The CDR3 reads CASSPVTSGRYEQYF. The CDR3 DNA sequence: TGTGCCAGCTCACCAGTTACTAGCGGGAGGTACGAGCAGTACTTC.

The chain combines TRBV9 with TRBJ1-1; weak D call: TRBD1 (6 bases). V was clipped by 6 bases and J by 4 bases, with 19 bases between them. Germline values: CDR1 SGDLS, CDR2 YYNGEE. CDR3 length: 15 amino acids. In DNA form, the CDR3 reads TGTGCCAGCAATAGAGTGGGGGGGCGCAGCACTGAAGCTTTCTTT. This codes for CASNRVGGRSTEAFF. Together with reference TRBV9 and TRBJ1-1, the CDR3 gives the full variable domain: DSGVTQTPKHLITATGQRVTLRCSPRSGDLSVYWYQQSLDQGLQFLIQYYNGEERAKGNILERFSAQQFPDLHSELNLSSLELGDSALYFCASNRVGGRSTEAFFGQGTRLTVV.

This chain uses TRBV18 with TRBJ2-7; weak D call: TRBD2 (5 bases). CDR3 size: 14 residues. V lost 6 bases, J lost 0 bases, and 12 bases lay in between. Per germline, CDR1 KGHSH and CDR2 LQKENI. In DNA, the CDR3 is TGTGCCAGCTCGCCCGGGGTGATCTCCTACGAGCAGTACTTC. This sequence encodes CASSPGVISYEQYF.

The J gene is TRBJ2-5, the V gene TRBV18; TRBD2 matches at 9 bases. V lost 3 bases and J lost 2; bases outside the gene matches: 7. The CDR3 contains 16 residues. From germline, CDR1 is KGHSH and CDR2 LQKENI. CDR3 coding DNA: TGTGCCAGCTCACCGGCTTGGACTAGCGTTCAAGAGACCCAGTACTTC. It encodes CASSPAWTSVQETQYF.

Notes on this clone: This sample also contains other DNA sequences that code for the same CDR3. The chain employs TRBV18 and TRBJ2-3, with TRBD1 as a possible D gene (5 bases). Trimming pared 1 base from V and 0 bases from J, leaving 8 bases between. Germline CDR1 KGHSH, CDR2 LQKENI. The CDR3 contains 15 residues. CDR3 DNA: TGTGCCAGCTCACCACGCCAGGGCAGCACAGATACGCAGTATTTT. Translation gives CASSPRQGSTDTQYF.

The chain uses TRBV7-9 and TRBJ2-1; maybe TRBD2 (6 bases). V lost 7 bases and J lost 9, with 22 bases in between. This CDR3 has 15 amino acids. Germline V gene sequence: CDR1 SEHNR, CDR2 FQNEAQ (reference sequence). The CDR3 coding sequence is TGTGCCAGCATCCTCCTCCAGTCGGGAGCGGGTGAGCAGTTCTTC. Residues: CASILLQSGAGEQFF.

J is TRBJ2-1 and V is TRBV30, with 8 bases matching TRBD2. Unmatched junction bases numbered 7, after V lost 1 base and J lost 8 bases. This CDR3 region has 14 residues. Looked up from germline, CDR1 is GTSNPN and CDR2 is SVGIG (reference sequence). CDR3 region: CAWSGSGSDDEQFF. The CDR3 DNA sequence: TGTGCCTGGAGTGGCAGCGGGAGTGATGATGAGCAGTTCTTC.

The chain recombines TRBV7-8 with TRBJ2-2, with 10 nucleotides matching TRBD2. Germline V lookup: CDR1 SGHVS, CDR2 FQNEAQ. This CDR3 is built from 16 residues. V was pared by 3 bases and J by 9 bases, with 10 bases of the junction left unmatched. CDR3 DNA sequence: TGTGCCAGCAGCTTTAGGACTAGCGGAGTGGGTCGGGAGCTGTTTTTT. Its translation: CASSFRTSGVGRELFF.

In its sample, this clone was seen a few times. V is TRBV5-1 and J is TRBJ2-7, with TRBD1 identical over 7 bases. The germline gives CDR1 SGHRS, CDR2 YFSETQ. CDR3 length equals 13 residues. Trimming took 4 bases from V and 2 from J; bases not matched to a gene: 3. CDR3 in amino acids: CASSRDSPYEQYF. CDR3 DNA: TGCGCCAGCAGCAGGGACAGCCCCTACGAGCAGTACTTC. Based on the CDR3 plus reference TRBV5-1 and TRBJ2-7, the full variable domain is KAGVTQTPRYLIKTRGQQVTLSCSPISGHRSVSWYQQTPGQGLQFLFEYFSETQRNKGNFPGRFSGRQFSNSRSEMNVSTLELGDSALYLCASSRDSPYEQYFGPGTRLTVT.

This chain uses TRBV28 with TRBJ2-5; perhaps TRBD1 as D (5 bases). From germline, CDR1 is MDHEN and CDR2 SYDVKM. The V gene lost 3 bases and the J gene lost 4 bases, with 9 bases spanning the gap. The CDR3 has 13 amino acids. Here the CDR3 reads CASSLDTPETQYF. CDR3 nucleotides: TGTGCCAGCAGTTTGGACACACCAGAGACCCAGTACTTC.

The chain employs TRBV25-1 and TRBJ2-5; 13 bases are a match to TRBD2. The J segment lost 8 bases and the V segment lost 6 bases, leaving 6 bases of the junction unmatched. Germline assignment: CDR1 MGHDK and CDR2 SYGVNS. The CDR3 has 14 residues. CDR3 residues: CASSLLAGGETQYF. CDR3 in DNA: TGTGCCAGCAGCTTACTAGCGGGAGGGGAAACCCAGTACTTC.